This is a list of T cell receptor beta chains from one sample in a study of blood T cells in healthy people across ages. TCRdb used MiXCR to reprocess the 5' RACE reads, holding one entry per CDR3 protein. The sample has more than 750,000 distinct CDR3 sequences, almost 30% seen once. The same data also went into a second study, on T cells of mothers and their children.

The sequencing input was blood. The receptors come from a woman between 35 and 50 years old in good health. CDR3s include the opening cysteine and the closing phenylalanine or tryptophan. D genes are given only for firm matches. Expanded clones get a size class; other rows say once, few or many, or leave the size out.

clone_size,d_call,v_call,j_call,cdr3_nt,cdr3_aa
.,.,TRBV25-1,TRBJ1-5,TGTGCCAGCAGTGGATCACTGGGGAGAGCGGGGCCCCAGCATTTT,CASSGSLGRAGPQHF
many,.,TRBV3-1,TRBJ2-7,TGTGCCAGCAGCCAAGGTGGTCCGGGAGCTAACTACGAGCAGTACTTC,CASSQGGPGANYEQYF
once,.,TRBV2,TRBJ1-2,TGTGCCAGCAGAGGGCTGACCAACTATGGCTACACCTTC,CASRGLTNYGYTF
.,.,TRBV28,TRBJ1-6,TGTGCCAGCAGTCCCCCCGGCAGATCTAATTCACCCCTCCACTTT,CASSPPGRSNSPLHF
once,TRBD1,TRBV10-3,TRBJ1-1,TGTGCCATCGGTAGGACAGGGCCCACTGAAGCTTTCTTT,CAIGRTGPTEAFF
.,TRBD1,TRBV12-3/TRBV12-4,TRBJ1-1,TGTGCCAGCATCCTACAGGGGGGGAACACTGAAGCTTTCTTT,CASILQGGNTEAFF
.,.,TRBV20-1,TRBJ1-5,TGCAGTGCGAGTCGATTTAGCAATCAGCCCCAGCATTTT,CSASRFSNQPQHF
.,.,TRBV5-5,TRBJ1-2,TGTGCCAGCAGCTTGGGGGCAGGGATCCTCTATGGCTACACCTTC,CASSLGAGILYGYTF
.,TRBD2,TRBV7-3,TRBJ2-7,TGTGCCAGCAGCTTATCTGGGACTAGCGGGGACTACGAGCAGTACTTC,CASSLSGTSGDYEQYF
.,.,TRBV7-2,TRBJ2-7,TGTGCCAGCAGCTTAGCATACAAGACCGAGCAGTACTTC,CASSLAYKTEQYF
.,TRBD1,TRBV20-1,TRBJ2-7,TGCAGTGCTAGTGCAGGGGGTAGGGTCCGAGAGCAGTACTTC,CSASAGGRVREQYF
many,.,TRBV10-3,TRBJ2-7,TGTGCCATCAGTTCCGGTCTTCTTTCTTCCTACGAGCAGTACTTC,CAISSGLLSSYEQYF
.,.,TRBV27,TRBJ2-5,TGTACCAGCAGTTTATCGTCGCCAGGGGCAGAGGAGCAGTACTTC,CTSSLSSPGAEEQYF
few,TRBD1,TRBV14,TRBJ2-7,TGTGCCAGCAGCCAATATGGACAGGGGAAAAGGGGGGAGCAGTACTTC,CASSQYGQGKRGEQYF
few,TRBD1,TRBV6-1,TRBJ2-1,TGTGCCAGCAGCAGGACAGGGGAAGAGCAGTTCTTC,CASSRTGEEQFF
few,TRBD1,TRBV4-1,TRBJ1-5,TGCGCCAGCAGCCAGGGGAGACAGGGCTGGTTGGGTCAGCCCCAGCATTTT,CASSQGRQGWLGQPQHF
few,.,TRBV15,TRBJ2-7,TGTGCCACCAGCAGAGATGGTCACCTGAAGTCCTACGAGCAGTACTTC,CATSRDGHLKSYEQYF
many,.,TRBV28,TRBJ2-4,TGTGCCAGCAGTTCGCCTCAGGGACAACTAGCCAAAAACATTCAGTACTTC,CASSSPQGQLAKNIQYF
many,TRBD2,TRBV10-3,TRBJ2-3,TGTGCCATCAGTGAAAGGAGCGGGGGGGGAATCAGCACAGATACGCAGTATTTT,CAISERSGGGISTDTQYF
many,TRBD1,TRBV20-1,TRBJ2-3,TGCAGTGCCCGGACAGGGATAAGCACAGATACGCAGTATTTT,CSARTGISTDTQYF
few,.,TRBV7-3,TRBJ1-1,TGTGCCAGCAGCTCTTACGGAGGAGAAGCTTTCTTT,CASSSYGGEAFF
.,TRBD1,TRBV7-2,TRBJ2-7,TGTGCCAGCAGAGACAGGGGGTCTGGCTACGAGCAGTACTTC,CASRDRGSGYEQYF
few,TRBD2,TRBV4-2,TRBJ2-3,TGTGCCGGCAGCGATCCCCTCCCAGGGACTAGCGGGGGGACCACAGATACGCAGTATTTT,CAGSDPLPGTSGGTTDTQYF
many,TRBD1,TRBV12-3/TRBV12-4,TRBJ1-6,TGTGCCAGCAGTCGGACAGGGCCCATGTCCCTCCACTTT,CASSRTGPMSLHF
.,.,TRBV20-1,TRBJ2-5,TGCAGTGCTAGAGGACGGGCCAGGCGCGAATACCAAGAGACCCAGTACTTC,CSARGRARREYQETQYF
.,.,TRBV7-4,TRBJ2-3,TGTGCCAGCACCAGACGCAGCCTTACGTCTCCTCATAAAGATACGCAGTATTTT,CASTRRSLTSPHKDTQYF
few,.,TRBV6-5,TRBJ1-2,TGTGCCAGCAGTCTGCAGGGAGGGAACTATGACTACACCTTC,CASSLQGGNYDYTF
.,.,TRBV29-1,TRBJ1-2,TGCAGCGTTGAAATTGGCCAGATCTATGGCTACACCTTC,CSVEIGQIYGYTF